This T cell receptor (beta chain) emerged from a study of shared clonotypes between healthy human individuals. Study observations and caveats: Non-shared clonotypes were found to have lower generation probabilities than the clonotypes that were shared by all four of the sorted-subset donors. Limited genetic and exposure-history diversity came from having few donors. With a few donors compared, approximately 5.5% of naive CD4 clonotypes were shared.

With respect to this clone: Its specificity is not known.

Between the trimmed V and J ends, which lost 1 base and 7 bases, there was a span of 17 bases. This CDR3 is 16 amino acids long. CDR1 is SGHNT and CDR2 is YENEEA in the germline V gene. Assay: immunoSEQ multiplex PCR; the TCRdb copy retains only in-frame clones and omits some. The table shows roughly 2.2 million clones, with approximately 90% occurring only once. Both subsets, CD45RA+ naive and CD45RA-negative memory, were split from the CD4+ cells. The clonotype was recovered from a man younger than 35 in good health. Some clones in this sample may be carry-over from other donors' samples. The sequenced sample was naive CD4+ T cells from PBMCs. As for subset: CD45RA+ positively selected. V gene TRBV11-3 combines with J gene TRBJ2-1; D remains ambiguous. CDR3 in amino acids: CASSLGADGNQNEQFF. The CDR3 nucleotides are TGTGCCAGCAGCTTAGGGGCGGACGGAAACCAAAATGAGCAGTTCTTC.